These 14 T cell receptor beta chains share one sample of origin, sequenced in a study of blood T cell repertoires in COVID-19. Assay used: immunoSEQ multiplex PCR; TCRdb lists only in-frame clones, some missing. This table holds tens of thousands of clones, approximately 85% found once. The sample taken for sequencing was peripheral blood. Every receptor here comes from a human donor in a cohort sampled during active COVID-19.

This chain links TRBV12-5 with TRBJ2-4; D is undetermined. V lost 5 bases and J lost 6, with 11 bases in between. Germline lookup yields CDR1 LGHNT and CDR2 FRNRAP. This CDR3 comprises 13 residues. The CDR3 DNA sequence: TGTGCTAGTGGTCCCAGTCTCCCAAACATTCAGTACTTC. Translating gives CASGPSLPNIQYF.

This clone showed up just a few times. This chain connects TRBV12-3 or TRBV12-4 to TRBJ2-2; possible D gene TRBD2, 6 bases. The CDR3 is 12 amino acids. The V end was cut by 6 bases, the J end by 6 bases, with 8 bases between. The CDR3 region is CASRAGPGELFF. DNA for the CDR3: TGTGCCAGCAGGGCGGGGCCCGGGGAGCTGTTTTTT.

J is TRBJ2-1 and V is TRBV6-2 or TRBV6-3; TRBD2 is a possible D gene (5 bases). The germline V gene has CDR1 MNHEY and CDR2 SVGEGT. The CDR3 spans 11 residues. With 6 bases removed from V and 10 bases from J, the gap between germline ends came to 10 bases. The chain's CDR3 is CASSDSGEQFF. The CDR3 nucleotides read TGTGCCAGCAGCGACTCGGGAGAGCAGTTCTTC.

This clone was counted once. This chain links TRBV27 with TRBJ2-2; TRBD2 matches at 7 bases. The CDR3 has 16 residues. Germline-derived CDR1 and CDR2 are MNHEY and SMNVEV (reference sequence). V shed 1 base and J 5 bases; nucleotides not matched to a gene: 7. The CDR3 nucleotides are TGTGCCAGCAGTTTATGGGAGGGAGGTAAAACCGGGGAGCTGTTTTTT. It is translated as CASSLWEGGKTGELFF.

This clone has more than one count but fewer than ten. The CDR3 loop reads CASSDRVSNQPQHF. DNA of the CDR3: TGTGCCAGCAGCGACAGGGTGAGCAATCAGCCCCAGCATTTT. The V and J genes are TRBV2 and TRBJ1-5; 7 bases fit TRBD1. After removal of 6 bases from V and 1 base from J, the junction contained 3 bases not matched to a gene. Germline assignment: CDR1 SNHLY and CDR2 FYNNEI. The CDR3 runs 14 residues.

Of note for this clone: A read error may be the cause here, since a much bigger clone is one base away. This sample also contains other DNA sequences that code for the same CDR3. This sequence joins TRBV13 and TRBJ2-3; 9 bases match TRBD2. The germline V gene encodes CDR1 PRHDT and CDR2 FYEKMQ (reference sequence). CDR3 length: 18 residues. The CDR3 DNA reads TGTGCCCGCAGCTTAACGGGCACTCGCGGGGGGGGCACAGATACGCAGTATTTT. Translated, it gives CARSLTGTRGGGTDTQYF.

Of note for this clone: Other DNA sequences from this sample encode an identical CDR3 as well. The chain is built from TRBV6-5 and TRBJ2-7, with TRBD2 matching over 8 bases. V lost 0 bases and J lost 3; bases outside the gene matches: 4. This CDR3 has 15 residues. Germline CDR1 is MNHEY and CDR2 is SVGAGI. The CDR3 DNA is TGTGCCAGCAGTTACTCCCCAAGCGGGAGCTACGAGCAGTACTTC. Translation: CASSYSPSGSYEQYF.

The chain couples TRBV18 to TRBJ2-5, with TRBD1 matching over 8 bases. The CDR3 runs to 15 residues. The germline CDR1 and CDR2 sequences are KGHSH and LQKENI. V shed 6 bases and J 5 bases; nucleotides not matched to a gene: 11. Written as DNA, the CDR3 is TGTGCCAGCTCGCCCACGCCAGGGGGCAGGGAGACCCAGTACTTC. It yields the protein CASSPTPGGRETQYF.

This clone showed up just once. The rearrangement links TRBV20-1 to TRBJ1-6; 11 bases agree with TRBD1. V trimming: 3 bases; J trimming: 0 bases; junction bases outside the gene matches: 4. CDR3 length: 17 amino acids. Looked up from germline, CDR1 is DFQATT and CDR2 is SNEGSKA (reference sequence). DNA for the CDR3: TGCAGTGCTAGTGGGACAGGGGGACCCTCCTATAATTCACCCCTCCACTTT. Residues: CSASGTGGPSYNSPLHF.

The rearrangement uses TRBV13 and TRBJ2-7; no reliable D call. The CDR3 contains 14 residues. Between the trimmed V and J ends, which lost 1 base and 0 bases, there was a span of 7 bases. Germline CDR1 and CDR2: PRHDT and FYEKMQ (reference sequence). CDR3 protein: CASSLDPRSYEQYF. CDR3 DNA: TGTGCCAGCAGCTTAGATCCCCGCTCCTACGAGCAGTACTTC. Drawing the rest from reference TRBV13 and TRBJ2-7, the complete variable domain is AAGVIQSPRHLIKEKRETATLKCYPIPRHDTVYWYQQGPGQDPQFLISFYEKMQSDKGSIPDRFSAQQFSDYHSELNMSSLELGDSALYFCASSLDPRSYEQYFGPGTRLTVT.

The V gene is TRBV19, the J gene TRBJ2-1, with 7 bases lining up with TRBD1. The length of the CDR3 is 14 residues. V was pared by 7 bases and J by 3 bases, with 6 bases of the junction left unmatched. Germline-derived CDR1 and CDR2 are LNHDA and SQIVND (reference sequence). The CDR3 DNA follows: TGTGCCAGTACGACCAGGGGGAGCTACAATGAGCAGTTCTTC. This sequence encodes CASTTRGSYNEQFF.

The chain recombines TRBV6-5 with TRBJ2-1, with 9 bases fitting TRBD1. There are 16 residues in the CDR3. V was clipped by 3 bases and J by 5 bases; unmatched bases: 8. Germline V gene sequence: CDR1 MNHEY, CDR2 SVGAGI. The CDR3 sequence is CASSYYGTGSHNEQFF. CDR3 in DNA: TGTGCCAGCAGTTATTACGGGACAGGGTCCCACAATGAGCAGTTCTTC.

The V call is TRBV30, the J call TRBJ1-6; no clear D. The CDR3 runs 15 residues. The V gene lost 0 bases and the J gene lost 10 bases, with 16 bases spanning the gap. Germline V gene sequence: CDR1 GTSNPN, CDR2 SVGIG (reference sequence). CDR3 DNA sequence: TGTGCCTGGAGTGTATCGGTAGGAGTTGGGTCACCCCTCCACTTT. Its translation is CAWSVSVGVGSPLHF.

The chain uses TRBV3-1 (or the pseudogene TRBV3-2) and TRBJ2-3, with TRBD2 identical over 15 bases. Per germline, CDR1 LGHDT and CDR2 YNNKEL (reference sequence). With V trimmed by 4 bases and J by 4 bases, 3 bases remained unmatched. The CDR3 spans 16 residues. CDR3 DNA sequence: TGTGCCAGCAGCCTCAGGACTAGCGGGAGGGCAGATACGCAGTATTTT. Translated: CASSLRTSGRADTQYF.